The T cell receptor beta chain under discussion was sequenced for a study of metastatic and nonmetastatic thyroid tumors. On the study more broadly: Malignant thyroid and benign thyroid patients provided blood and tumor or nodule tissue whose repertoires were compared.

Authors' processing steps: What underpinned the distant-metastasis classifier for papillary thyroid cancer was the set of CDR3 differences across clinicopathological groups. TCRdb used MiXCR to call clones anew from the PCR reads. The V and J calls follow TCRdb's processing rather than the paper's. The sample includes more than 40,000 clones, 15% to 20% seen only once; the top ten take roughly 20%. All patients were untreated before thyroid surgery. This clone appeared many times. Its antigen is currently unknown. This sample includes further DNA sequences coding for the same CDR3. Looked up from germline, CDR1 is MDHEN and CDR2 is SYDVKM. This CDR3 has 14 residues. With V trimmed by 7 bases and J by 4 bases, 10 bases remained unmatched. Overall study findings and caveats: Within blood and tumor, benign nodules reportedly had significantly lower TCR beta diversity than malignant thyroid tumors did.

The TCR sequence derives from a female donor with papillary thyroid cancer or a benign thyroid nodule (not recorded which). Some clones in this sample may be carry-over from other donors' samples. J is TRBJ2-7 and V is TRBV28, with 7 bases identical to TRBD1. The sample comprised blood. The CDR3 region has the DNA TGTGCCAGCACCTCCGGGACAGCGATATACGAGCAGTACTTC. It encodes CASTSGTAIYEQYF.